Listed below are T cell receptor beta chains from one sample, sequenced in a study of T-cell reconstitution after alpha-beta-depleted transplantation in children. TCRdb re-derived calls from the PCR reads in MiXCR, one entry per CDR3 protein. Of around 960,000 distinct CDR3 sequences in the sample, roughly 29% were seen once. The sample consisted of PBMCs, mostly from graft donor cells, taken 360 days after TCRalphabeta/CD19-depleted stem cell transplant. The receptors come from a boy younger than two who had a stem cell transplant for SCID, so the T cells may come from the graft donor. CDR3s leave out the opening cysteine and the closing phenylalanine or tryptophan.

V,J,CDR3
TRBV20-1,TRBJ2-1,SARDRGGSYNEQF
TRBV28,TRBJ2-7,ASSFLSYEQY
TRBV20-1,TRBJ2-7,SARIPGRSYEQY
TRBV9,TRBJ1-1,ASSVDDLGTEAF
TRBV6-1,TRBJ2-7,ASSDWDRGTGEQY
TRBV28,TRBJ1-4,ASSFLQGAGEKLF
TRBV7-2,TRBJ2-3,ASSQLGGVGADTQY
TRBV29-1,TRBJ1-2,SVEKGAGYGYT
TRBV4-3,TRBJ2-3,ASSQVYRYQGATDTQY
TRBV12-3/TRBV12-4,TRBJ2-4,ASSLGRDIQY
TRBV5-1,TRBJ2-5,ASSPSPRETQY
TRBV4-2,TRBJ2-1,ASSQYTSGSGGFGTYNEQF
TRBV5-1,TRBJ2-5,ASSWTDRIQETQY